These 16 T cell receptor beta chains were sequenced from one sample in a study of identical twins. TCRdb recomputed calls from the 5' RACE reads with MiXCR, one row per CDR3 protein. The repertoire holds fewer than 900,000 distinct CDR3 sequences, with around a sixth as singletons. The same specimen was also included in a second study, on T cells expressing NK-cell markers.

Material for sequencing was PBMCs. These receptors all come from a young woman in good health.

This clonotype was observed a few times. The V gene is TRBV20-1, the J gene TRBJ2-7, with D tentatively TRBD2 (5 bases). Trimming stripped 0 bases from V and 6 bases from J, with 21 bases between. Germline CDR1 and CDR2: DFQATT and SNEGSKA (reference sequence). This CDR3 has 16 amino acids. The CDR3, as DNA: TGCAGTGCTAGAGATCCAGGCGCGCGGGCCTCGGCCGAGCAGTACTTC. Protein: CSARDPGARASAEQYF.

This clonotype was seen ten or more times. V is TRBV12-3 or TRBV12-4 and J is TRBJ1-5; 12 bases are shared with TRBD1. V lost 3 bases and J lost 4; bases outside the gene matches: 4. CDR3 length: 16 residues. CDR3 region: CASSLGQGAANQPQHF. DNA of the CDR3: TGTGCCAGCAGTTTGGGACAGGGGGCAGCAAATCAGCCCCAGCATTTT.

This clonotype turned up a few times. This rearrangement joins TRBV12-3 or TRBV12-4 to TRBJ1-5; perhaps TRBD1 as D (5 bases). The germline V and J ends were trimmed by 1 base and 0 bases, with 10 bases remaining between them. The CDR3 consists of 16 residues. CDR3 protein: CASSLGLTASNQPQHF. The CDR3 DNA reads TGTGCCAGCAGTTTAGGTCTGACAGCTAGCAATCAGCCCCAGCATTTT.

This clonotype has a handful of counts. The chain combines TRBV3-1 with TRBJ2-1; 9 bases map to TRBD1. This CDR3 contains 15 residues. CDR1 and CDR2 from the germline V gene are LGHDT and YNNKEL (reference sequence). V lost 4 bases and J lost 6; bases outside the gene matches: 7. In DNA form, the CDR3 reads TGTGCCAGCAGCCCTGAGGGGACAGGGCGCAATGAGCAGTTCTTC. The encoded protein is CASSPEGTGRNEQFF.

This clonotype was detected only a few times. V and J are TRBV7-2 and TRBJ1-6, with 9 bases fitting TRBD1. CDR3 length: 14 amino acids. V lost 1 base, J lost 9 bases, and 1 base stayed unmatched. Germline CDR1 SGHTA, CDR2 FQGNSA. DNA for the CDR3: TGTGCCAGCAGCTTAGGGGACAGGGTTTCACCCCTCCACTTT. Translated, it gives CASSLGDRVSPLHF.

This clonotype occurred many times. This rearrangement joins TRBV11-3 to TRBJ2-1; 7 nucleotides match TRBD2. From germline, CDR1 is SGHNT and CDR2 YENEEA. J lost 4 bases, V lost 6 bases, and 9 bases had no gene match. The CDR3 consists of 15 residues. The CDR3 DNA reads TGTGCCAGCAGATTCGATAGCGGGCGGTACAATGAGCAGTTCTTC. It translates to CASRFDSGRYNEQFF.

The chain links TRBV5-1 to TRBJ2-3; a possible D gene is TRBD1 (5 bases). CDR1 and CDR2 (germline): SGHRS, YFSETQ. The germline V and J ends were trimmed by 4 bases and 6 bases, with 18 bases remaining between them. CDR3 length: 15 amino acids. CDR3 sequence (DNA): TGCGCCAGCAGCCTGAATCAAATGGGGCGGGATACGCAGTATTTT. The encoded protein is CASSLNQMGRDTQYF.

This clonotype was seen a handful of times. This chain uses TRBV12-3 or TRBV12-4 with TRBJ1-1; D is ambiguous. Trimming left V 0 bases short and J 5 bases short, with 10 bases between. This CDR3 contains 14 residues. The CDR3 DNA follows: TGTGCCAGCAGTTTAGCGTTCGGGTCTACTGAAGCTTTCTTT. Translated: CASSLAFGSTEAFF.

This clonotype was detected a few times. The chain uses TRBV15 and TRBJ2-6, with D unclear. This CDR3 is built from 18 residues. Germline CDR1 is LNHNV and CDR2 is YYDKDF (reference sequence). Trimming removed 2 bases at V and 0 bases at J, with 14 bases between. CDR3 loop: CATSRPSFSLSGANVLTF. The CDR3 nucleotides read TGTGCCACCAGCAGACCCTCTTTCAGCCTCTCTGGGGCCAACGTCCTGACTTTC. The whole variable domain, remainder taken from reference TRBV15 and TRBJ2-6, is DAMVIQNPRYQVTQFGKPVTLSCSQTLNHNVMYWYQQKSSQAPKLLFHYYDKDFNNEADTPDNFQSRRPNTSFCFLDIRSPGLGDTAMYLCATSRPSFSLSGANVLTFGAGSRLTVL.

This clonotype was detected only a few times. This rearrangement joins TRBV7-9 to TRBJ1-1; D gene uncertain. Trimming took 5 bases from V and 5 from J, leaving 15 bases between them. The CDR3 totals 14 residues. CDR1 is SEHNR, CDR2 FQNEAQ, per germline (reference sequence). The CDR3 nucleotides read TGTGCCAGCAGCCCCCAGAGCGCGTGGACTGAAGCTTTCTTT. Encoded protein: CASSPQSAWTEAFF. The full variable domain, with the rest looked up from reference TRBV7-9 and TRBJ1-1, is DTGVSQNPRHKITKRGQNVTFRCDPISEHNRLYWYRQTLGQGPEFLTYFQNEAQLEKSRLLSDRFSAERPKGSFSTLEIQRTEQGDSAMYLCASSPQSAWTEAFFGQGTRLTVV.

The CDR3 DNA sequence: TGTGCCAGCTCACCCCTGACAGGGGTAGAGGCTTTCTTT. Translation: CASSPLTGVEAFF. V is TRBV18 and J is TRBJ1-1; the match to TRBD1 covers 8 bases. This CDR3 is 13 amino acids long. Germline V gene sequence: CDR1 KGHSH, CDR2 LQKENI. Trimming at V came to 3 bases and at J to 11 bases, leaving 8 bases not matched to a gene.

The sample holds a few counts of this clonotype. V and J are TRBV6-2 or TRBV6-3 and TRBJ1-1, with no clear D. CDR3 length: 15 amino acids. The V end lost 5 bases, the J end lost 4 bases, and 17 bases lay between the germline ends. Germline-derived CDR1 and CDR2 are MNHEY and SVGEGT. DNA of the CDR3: TGTGCCAGCAGTCAAACCCTTCGGGAGGGCACTGAAGCTTTCTTT. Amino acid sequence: CASSQTLREGTEAFF.

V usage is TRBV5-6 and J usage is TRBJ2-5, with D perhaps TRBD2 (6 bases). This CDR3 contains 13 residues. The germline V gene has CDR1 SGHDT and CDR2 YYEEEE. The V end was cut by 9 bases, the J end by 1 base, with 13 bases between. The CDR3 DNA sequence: TGTGCCACCAATTCGGGACTCCAAGAGACCCAGTACTTC. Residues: CATNSGLQETQYF.

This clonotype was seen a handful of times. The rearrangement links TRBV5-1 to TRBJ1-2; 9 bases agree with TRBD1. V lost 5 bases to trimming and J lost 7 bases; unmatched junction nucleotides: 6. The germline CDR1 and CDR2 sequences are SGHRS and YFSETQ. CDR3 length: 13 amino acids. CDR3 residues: CASSRDRVAGYTF. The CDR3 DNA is TGCGCCAGCAGTCGGGACAGGGTAGCTGGCTACACCTTC.

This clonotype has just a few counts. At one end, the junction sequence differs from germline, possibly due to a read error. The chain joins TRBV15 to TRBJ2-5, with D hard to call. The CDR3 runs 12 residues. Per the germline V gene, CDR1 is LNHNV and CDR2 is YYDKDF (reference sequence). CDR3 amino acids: CATSRDHETQYF. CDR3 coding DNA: TGTGCCACCAGCAGAGACCACGAGACCCAGTACTTC.

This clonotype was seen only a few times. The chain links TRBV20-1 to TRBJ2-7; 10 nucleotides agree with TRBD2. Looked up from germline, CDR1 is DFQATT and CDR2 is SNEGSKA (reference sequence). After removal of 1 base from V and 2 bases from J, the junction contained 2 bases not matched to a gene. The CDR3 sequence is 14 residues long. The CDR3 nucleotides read TGCAGTGCTAGAGCACTAGCGGGGACCTACGAGCAGTACTTC. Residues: CSARALAGTYEQYF.